The T cell receptor (beta chain) described here comes from a study of shared clonotypes between healthy human individuals (dated by TCRdb to 2018 to 2021). For the wider study: A few men and two women, aged 18 to 49 years, made up the cohort. Per donor, three plates each were used for CD4 naive and CD4 memory, two for CD8 naive, and one for CD8 memory. To estimate repertoire size and how much clonotype sharing occurs between individuals, the study deeply sequenced the blood TCR repertoires of roughly 5 healthy adults. Between about 0.85 and 8.9 billion PBMCs per donor were obtained by leukapheresis. To increase sequencing depth and limit assay-specific biases, different laboratories used diverse techniques to prepare libraries and sequence TCR repertoires.

The donors were healthy, HIV-negative adults who had no recently reported acute infections or vaccinations. Every donor was a Caucasian adult living in Nashville, Tennessee, USA. Magnetic negative selection was used to enrich CD4+ T cells, after which naive cells were positively selected on CD45RA and the negative fraction became the memory subset. Blood was collected by leukapheresis, and PBMCs were isolated by Ficoll-Histopaque density gradient centrifugation and then cryopreserved in liquid nitrogen vapor phase. Analytical flow cytometry was used to check the purity and quantity of each magnetically sorted T cell population. Genomic DNA was isolated from every sorted fraction and measured by UV absorbance on a Nanodrop 2000c. V is shortened by 6 bases, J by 0 bases, and the region joining them spans 14 bases. Inclusive of the bounding cysteine and phenylalanine, the CDR3 is 15 residues long. Only the CDR3 DNA is retained, 45 bases long and in frame from the first base. Via the germline V gene, CDR1 is WSHSY and CDR2 SAAADI.

TCR CDR3 regions were amplified from genomic DNA by multiplex PCR using the deep immunoSEQ assay. Genomic DNA extracted from each cell subset was distributed evenly over all wells of several immunoSEQ 96-well plates, and each plate served as one replicate. For sorted subsets, about 200 ng genomic DNA, equal to 25,000 to 35,000 T cell genomes, was loaded into each replicate PCR. The purified libraries were quantified using a Qubit 3.0 fluorometer, sized with a Bioanalyzer 2100, and then quantified again using the KAPA Library Quantification kit. A separate single-read 150-cycle Illumina NextSeq 550 flow cell was used to sequence each immunoSEQ 96-well plate. As for the original processing: The immunoSEQ output contained only junctional sequences without quality scores, so filtering could not match that applied to full-length reads. To assign V/J genes and CDR3, sequences were annotated against IMGT germline references using PyIR, a Python wrapper for IgBLAST v1.9. Reads were filtered out if the reads had weak V/J assignments (E-value above 1e-6), no CDR3, stop codons, out-of-frame junctions, or ambiguous translated residues. V3J clonotypes were defined as sequences sharing an identical inferred V gene, J gene, and CDR3 amino acid sequence. Percentage overlap between repertoires was computed as shared unique clonotypes divided by the size of the smaller repertoire. RTK rarefaction, the Chao1 estimator, and Recon v2.1 estimates of unobserved clonotypes were used to assess repertoire richness. Generation probabilities were computed with OLGA for all TCRbeta clonotypes obtained by the gDNA method from a few donors. What TCRdb holds here is the immuneACCESS table cut down to in-frame rearrangements. Part of the clones is not present; checked against another copy, under half of the missing clones reflect an unresolved V gene, and the others are unexplained. The V and J calls and clone size come from that table; D and trimming were worked out from the DNA. The sample table holds approximately 2.1 million clones, of which more than 80% were seen once. Jointly, the top ten make up 0.35% to 0.45% of the sample.

For this clone: Its recognized antigen is unknown. No per-base quality is available; no much larger clone lies one base away.

The paper's findings and limits, for the study overall: When four donors were compared, the shared fraction of clonotypes was about 5.2% for naive CD4, 3.5% for naive CD8, about 2.4% for memory CD4, and approximately 0.4% for memory CD8. Compared with non-shared clonotypes, the clonotypes found in all four sorted-subset donors had higher generation probabilities. Larger estimated clonotype richness was generally found for naive subsets than for memory subsets. Even with the large sequencing depth, rarefaction of the sorted-subset datasets indicated that sequencing was incomplete. Pairwise subsampling indicated that sequencing depth was expected to affect the degree of clonotype sharing among donors. Sampling was restricted to blood, and TCR repertoires in tissues likely differ from the TCR repertoires found in blood. Because the study included only a small number of donors, the genetic and exposure-history diversity represented was limited.

The chain is encoded by TRBV10-2 joined to TRBJ1-1; TRBD1 could be the D gene, as 5 bases match. This sequence was found in a man between 18 and 29 years old in good health. Some clones in this sample may be carry-over from other donors' samples. The sequencing sample was made of naive CD4+ T cells from PBMCs. The cell subset or site label for this specimen denotes: CD45RA+ positively selected. The CDR3 sequence is CASRDSGLMNTEAFF. The DNA sequence is TGCGCCAGCAGAGATTCGGGACTCATGAACACTGAAGCTTTCTTT.